This TCR beta chain came from a study of blood T cell repertoires in COVID-19. V was clipped by 5 bases and J by 0 bases, with 10 bases between them. This CDR3 has 14 residues. Germline loops: CDR1 SGHVS, CDR2 FNYEAQ. Sequencing used immunoSEQ multiplex PCR; TCRdb keeps in-frame clones, though not all of them. The top ten hold about 1% of the sample, which has over 250,000 clones, approximately 91% seen once. The chain is built from TRBV7-6 and TRBJ1-2, with D perhaps TRBD1 (6 bases). Sequencing used PBMCs or T cells enriched from blood (not recorded which). The origin of this receptor is a woman aged 25 to 39 who had recovered from COVID-19. This chain's CDR3 is CASSAAGANYGYTF. DNA of the CDR3: TGTGCCAGCAGCGCCGCAGGGGCTAACTATGGCTACACCTTC.